The 11 T cell receptor beta chains given below trace back to one sample, sequenced in a study of blood T cells in healthy people across ages. Then a second PCR, running roughly 7 to 11 cycles, was carried out with a sample-barcoded 5' primer and a J-beta primer mix. TCRdb passed the 5' RACE reads through MiXCR, listing each CDR3 protein once. The table lists around 1,000,000 distinct CDR3 sequences, 25% of them singletons. A further study also used this sample, focusing on T cells of mothers and their children.

The sample taken for sequencing was blood. Receptor source: a girl aged 2-10 years in good health.

This chain links TRBV28 with TRBJ2-1; maybe TRBD1 (6 bases). V shed 6 bases and J shed 9 bases, with 12 bases lying between them. The CDR3 totals 12 residues. CDR1 and CDR2 from the germline V gene are MDHEN and SYDVKM. The CDR3 DNA reads TGTGCCAGCAGCCGGACAGCGCTTGAGCAGTTCTTC. Translation: CASSRTALEQFF.

This clonotype was observed a few times. V usage is TRBV28 and J usage is TRBJ2-3, with TRBD2 matching over 7 bases. The CDR3 covers 14 residues. Trimming removed 7 bases from V and 8 bases from J; junction bases left unmatched: 12. Germline loops: CDR1 MDHEN, CDR2 SYDVKM. CDR3 DNA sequence: TGTGCCAGCACCCCTAGGGAGGGGCTCTCTACGCAGTATTTT. Its protein is CASTPREGLSTQYF.

The chain carries TRBV6-5 and TRBJ1-1; D not resolved. Germline V gene data show CDR1 as MNHEY and CDR2 as SVGAGI. V shed 2 bases and J shed 7 bases, with 11 bases lying between them. The CDR3 extends over 13 amino acids. The CDR3: CASSYRAVDEAFF. In DNA, the CDR3 is TGTGCCAGCAGTTACAGGGCGGTTGATGAAGCTTTCTTT.

At least ten counts were recorded for this clonotype. V is TRBV6-1 and J is TRBJ1-4; 8 bases map to TRBD1. Trimming at V came to 7 bases and at J to 3 bases, leaving 10 bases not matched to a gene. The germline V gene has CDR1 MNHNS and CDR2 SASEGT. The CDR3 sequence is 16 residues long. CDR3: CASTVGPTGANEKLFF. The CDR3 nucleotides read TGTGCCAGCACCGTCGGGCCGACAGGGGCTAATGAAAAACTGTTTTTT.

The chain is built from TRBV28 and TRBJ2-4; 8 bases agree with TRBD1. Germline CDR1 and CDR2: MDHEN and SYDVKM. There are 15 residues in the CDR3. J lost 6 bases, V lost 2 bases, and 6 bases had no gene match. The CDR3 DNA reads as TGTGCCAGCAGTTTACCCCAGGGGGCAAGAAACATTCAGTACTTC. This translates into CASSLPQGARNIQYF.

The J gene is TRBJ2-5, the V gene TRBV4-1; 9 nucleotides match TRBD1. V was clipped by 4 bases and J by 5 bases; unmatched bases: 5. This CDR3 comprises 14 residues. The germline V gene encodes CDR1 MGHRA and CDR2 YSYEKL. CDR3 loop: CASSPGDRDETQYF. The CDR3 nucleotides read TGCGCCAGCAGCCCCGGGGACAGGGATGAGACCCAGTACTTC.

A few counts support this clonotype. J is TRBJ2-7 and V is TRBV5-1; the match to TRBD2 covers 9 bases. The germline gives CDR1 SGHRS, CDR2 YFSETQ. This CDR3 region has 16 residues. V gave up 1 base and J gave up 2 bases; unmatched junction bases: 7. The CDR3 DNA follows: TGCGCCAGCAGCTTGTATAGCGGGGGCCAACCCTACGAGCAGTACTTC. Translation gives CASSLYSGGQPYEQYF.

This rearrangement joins TRBV11-3 to TRBJ1-2; no clear D gene. CDR1 is SGHNT, CDR2 YENEEA, per germline. Trimming pared 3 bases from V and 8 bases from J, leaving 13 bases between. This CDR3 spans 13 amino acids. CDR3 nucleotides: TGTGCCAGCAGCTTGGTACACAGCTCGGGCTACACCTTC. Translation: CASSLVHSSGYTF.

This clonotype has only a few counts. The chain combines TRBV7-9 with TRBJ2-5; a possible D gene is TRBD2 (7 bases). The CDR3 sequence is 14 residues long. The V end was cut by 10 bases, the J end by 2 bases, with 17 bases between. Germline V CDR1 and CDR2: SEHNR, FQNEAQ (reference sequence). The DNA for the CDR3 is TGTGCCAACCAGGAGGCGGGGGCACAAGAGACCCAGTACTTC. Encoded protein: CANQEAGAQETQYF.

This chain uses TRBV15 with TRBJ2-5, with D unclear. CDR3 length equals 13 residues. The germline CDR1 and CDR2 sequences are LNHNV and YYDKDF (reference sequence). The germline V and J ends were trimmed by 5 bases and 2 bases, with 9 bases remaining between them. DNA of the CDR3: TGTGCCACCAGCGGGCAGACTCAAGAGACCCAGTACTTC. Its protein product is CATSGQTQETQYF.

The chain uses TRBV7-3 and TRBJ1-1, with D unclear. The CDR3 is 12 residues long. Germline V lookup: CDR1 SGHTA, CDR2 FQGTGA. The germline V and J ends were trimmed by 4 bases and 9 bases, with 12 bases remaining between them. CDR3 in amino acids: CASSSPGGKAFF. The CDR3 bases are TGTGCCAGCAGCTCCCCCGGAGGGAAAGCTTTCTTT.